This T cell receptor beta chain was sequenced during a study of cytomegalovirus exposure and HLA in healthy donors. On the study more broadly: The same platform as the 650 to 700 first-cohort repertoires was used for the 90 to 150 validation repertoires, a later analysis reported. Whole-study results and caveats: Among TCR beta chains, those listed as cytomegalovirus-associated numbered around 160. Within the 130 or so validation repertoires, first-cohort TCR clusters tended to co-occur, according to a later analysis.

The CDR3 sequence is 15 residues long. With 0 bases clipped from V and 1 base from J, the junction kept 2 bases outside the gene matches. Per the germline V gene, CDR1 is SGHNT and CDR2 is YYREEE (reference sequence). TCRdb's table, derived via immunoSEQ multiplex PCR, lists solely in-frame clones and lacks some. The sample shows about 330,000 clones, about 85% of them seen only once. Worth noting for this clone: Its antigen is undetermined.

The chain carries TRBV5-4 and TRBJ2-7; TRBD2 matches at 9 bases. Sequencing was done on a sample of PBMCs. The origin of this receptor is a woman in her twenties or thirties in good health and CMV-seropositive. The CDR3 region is CASSLVAGVSYEQYF. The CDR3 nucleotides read TGTGCCAGCAGCTTGGTAGCGGGAGTGTCCTACGAGCAGTACTTC.